This T cell receptor (beta chain) comes out of a study of vaccination and CD4 T cells after COVID-19. Regarding the study as a whole: For SARS-CoV-2-reactive clonotypes, the median went from about 20 to 38, a nonsignificant increase.

The Oncomine TCR Beta short-read assay generated sequence data from the DNA of cultured CD4+ T cells. TCRdb independently ran MiXCR on the PCR reads; one entry per CDR3 protein. The sample contains 15,000 to 16,000 distinct CDR3 sequences, roughly 50% of which appear only once. The treatment here: approximately 10-day PBMC culture with coronavirus spike peptide pools or control peptides (ViraFEST assay). The ViraFEST method relied on peptide pools to expand antigen-specific T cells, followed by TCR sequencing. Points on this clonotype: Antigen: not known.

The sequenced sample was CD4+ T cells from blood, cultured in vitro. The origin of this receptor is a human donor who had recovered from COVID-19.

CDR3 in amino acids: CASSRRGQYEQYF. The DNA for the CDR3 is TGTGCCAGCAGCCGGAGGGGACAGTACGAGCAGTACTTC. The chain recombines TRBV7-9 with TRBJ2-7; possible D gene TRBD1, 7 bases. The V gene's germline CDR1 is SEHNR and CDR2 FQNEAQ (reference sequence). The CDR3 loop spans 13 amino acids. V lost 5 bases and J lost 4, with 12 bases in between.